This entry concerns a single T cell receptor (beta chain). Its antigen is as yet unknown. The data belong to a study of cytomegalovirus exposure and HLA in healthy donors. The PCR ran on 60 Vbeta and 13 Jbeta primers. Repertoires were generated with immunoSEQ multiplex PCR, while TCRdb's copy carries only in-frame clones and drops some. The sample lists about 140,000 clones; around three quarters were seen once. Points from the study as a whole: It was approximately 170 TCR beta chains that were listed as cytomegalovirus-associated.

The CDR3 covers 12 residues. Germline CDR1 reads SGHRS; CDR2 reads YFSETQ. The V and J ends lost 3 bases and 5 bases respectively, with 9 bases between them. The sequence came from a woman between 35 and 50 years old in good health and CMV-seronegative. Material: PBMCs. The V gene is TRBV5-1, the J gene TRBJ2-7; D perhaps matches TRBD1 (5 bases). For the CDR3, the DNA is TGCGCCAGCAGCTCCCAGGGTGACGAGCAGTACTTC. Protein product: CASSSQGDEQYF.